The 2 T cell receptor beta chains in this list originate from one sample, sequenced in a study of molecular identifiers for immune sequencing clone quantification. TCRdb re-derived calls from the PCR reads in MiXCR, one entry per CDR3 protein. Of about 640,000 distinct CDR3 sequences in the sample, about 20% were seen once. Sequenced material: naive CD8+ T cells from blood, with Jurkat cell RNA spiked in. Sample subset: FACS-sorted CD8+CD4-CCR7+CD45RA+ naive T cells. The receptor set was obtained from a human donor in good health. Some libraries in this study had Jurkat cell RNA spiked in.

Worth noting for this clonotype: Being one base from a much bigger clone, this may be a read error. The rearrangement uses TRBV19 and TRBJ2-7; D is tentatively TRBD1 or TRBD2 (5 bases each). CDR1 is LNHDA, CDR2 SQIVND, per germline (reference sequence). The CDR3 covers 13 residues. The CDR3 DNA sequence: TGTGCCGCCTCTGTAGGTGGGACCTACGGGCAGTACTTC. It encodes CAASVGGTYGQYF.

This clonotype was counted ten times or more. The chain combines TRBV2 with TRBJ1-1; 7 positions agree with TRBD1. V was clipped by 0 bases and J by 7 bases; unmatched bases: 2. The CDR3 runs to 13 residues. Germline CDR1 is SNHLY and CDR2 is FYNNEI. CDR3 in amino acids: CASSEAQGGEAFF. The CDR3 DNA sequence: TGTGCCAGCAGTGAAGCGCAGGGGGGTGAAGCTTTCTTT.